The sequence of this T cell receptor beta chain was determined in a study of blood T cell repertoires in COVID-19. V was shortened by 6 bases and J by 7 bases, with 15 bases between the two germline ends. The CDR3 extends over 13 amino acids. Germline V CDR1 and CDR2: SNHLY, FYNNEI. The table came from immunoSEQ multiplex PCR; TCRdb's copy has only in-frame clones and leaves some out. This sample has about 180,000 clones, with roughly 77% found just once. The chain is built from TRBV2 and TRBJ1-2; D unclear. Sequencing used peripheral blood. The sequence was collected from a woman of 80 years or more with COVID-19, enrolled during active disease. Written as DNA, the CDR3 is TGTGCCAGCAGCTGGACGGTGGGAGGTGGCTACACCTTC. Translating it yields CASSWTVGGGYTF.